Given below is one TCR beta chain in context. Its antigen is as yet unknown. The V end lost 4 bases, the J end lost 1 base, and 8 bases lay between the germline ends. CDR1 is MDHEN, CDR2 SYDVKM, per germline. This CDR3 is built from 14 residues. These data belong to a study of regulatory and conventional T cells in RAG deficiency. Findings of the study overall: Shorter CDR3s in all patient subsets; >80% Treg-Tconv overlap in Omenn. Sorted Omenn CD25-high CD127-low cells may not be bona fide Tregs.

Assay used: immunoSEQ multiplex PCR; TCRdb lists only in-frame clones, some missing. The data contain 45,000 to 50,000 clones, 75% to 90% of them seen just once; the ten biggest clones take up approximately 0.51%. Genomic DNA came from blood conventional CD4+ T cells gated CD25-low CD127-high. The same data also went into a second study, on regulatory T cells. As reported in that work: The primer mix had 52 TRBV and 13 TRBJ primers.

The clonotype was recovered from a human donor in good health. The chain recombines TRBV28 with TRBJ1-5; tentative D call: TRBD1 (5 bases). Material: CD4+ effector T cells sorted from blood. In DNA form, the CDR3 reads TGTGCCAGCAGTTACGGGGGAAGCAATCAGCCCCAGCATTTT. Translated, it gives CASSYGGSNQPQHF. Full variable domain (remainder filled in from reference TRBV28 and TRBJ1-5): DVKVTQSSRYLVKRTGEKVFLECVQDMDHENMFWYRQDPGLGLRLIYFSYDVKMKEKGDIPEGYSVSREKKERFSLILESASTNQTSMYLCASSYGGSNQPQHFGDGTRLSIL.